This T cell receptor (beta chain) was recovered during a study of tumor and adjacent non-tumor tissue in lung cancer. Background on the study: Stage I to III disease affected some 11 men and roughly five women aged about 30 to 85.

TCRbeta libraries were built with three rounds of nested PCR, modified from ARM-PCR. TCRdb reprocessed the multiplex PCR reads via MiXCR and lists one record per CDR3 protein. This table has about 93,000 distinct CDR3 sequences, 65% to 75% appearing once. Germline V gene lookup returns CDR1 SGHAT and CDR2 FQNNGV. CDR3 size: 16 residues. On this clonotype: Germline and junction disagree at one end, which may indicate a read error.

The template was RNA from unsorted bulk tissue. Donors were chemotherapy-naive, newly diagnosed lung cancer surgical patients in China, August–November 2014. The clonotype originates from a man aged 60 to 69 with non-small cell lung cancer. Material for sequencing was lung tumor tissue. This chain joins TRBV11-2 and TRBJ2-1; 8 bases map to TRBD1. The CDR3 DNA reads TGTGCTAGCATCTTTCCCCAGGGGGCGCGGGGCGATGAGCACTTCTTC. Amino acid sequence: CASIFPQGARGDEHFF.